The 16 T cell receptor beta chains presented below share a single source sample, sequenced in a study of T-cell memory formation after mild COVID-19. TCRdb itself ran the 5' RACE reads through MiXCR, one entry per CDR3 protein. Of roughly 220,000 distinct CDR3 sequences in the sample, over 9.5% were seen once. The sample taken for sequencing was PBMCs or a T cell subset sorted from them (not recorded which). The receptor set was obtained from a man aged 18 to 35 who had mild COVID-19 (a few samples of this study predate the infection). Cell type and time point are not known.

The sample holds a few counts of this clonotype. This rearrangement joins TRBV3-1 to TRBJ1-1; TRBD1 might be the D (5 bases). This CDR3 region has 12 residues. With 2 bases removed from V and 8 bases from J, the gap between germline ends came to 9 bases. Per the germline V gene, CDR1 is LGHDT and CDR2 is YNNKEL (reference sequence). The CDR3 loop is CASSQLRGEAFF. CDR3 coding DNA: TGTGCCAGCAGCCAACTAAGGGGAGAAGCTTTCTTT.

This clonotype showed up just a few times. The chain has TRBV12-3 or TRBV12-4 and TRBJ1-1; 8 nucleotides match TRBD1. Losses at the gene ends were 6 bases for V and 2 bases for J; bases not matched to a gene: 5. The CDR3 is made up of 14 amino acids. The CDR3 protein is CASSPGGYNTEAFF. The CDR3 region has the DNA TGTGCCAGCAGCCCAGGGGGCTATAACACTGAAGCTTTCTTT.

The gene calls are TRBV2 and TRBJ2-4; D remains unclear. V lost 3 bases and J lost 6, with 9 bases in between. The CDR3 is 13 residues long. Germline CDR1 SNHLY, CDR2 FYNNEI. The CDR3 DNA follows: TGTGCCAGCAGTGACGTAACGGGAAACATTCAGTACTTC. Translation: CASSDVTGNIQYF.

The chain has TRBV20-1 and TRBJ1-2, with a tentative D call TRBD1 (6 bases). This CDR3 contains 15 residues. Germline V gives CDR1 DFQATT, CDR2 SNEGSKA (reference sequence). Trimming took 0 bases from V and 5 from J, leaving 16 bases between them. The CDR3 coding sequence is TGCAGTGCTAGAGATCGGACAGCCGGGGGGTATGGCTACACCTTC. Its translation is CSARDRTAGGYGYTF.

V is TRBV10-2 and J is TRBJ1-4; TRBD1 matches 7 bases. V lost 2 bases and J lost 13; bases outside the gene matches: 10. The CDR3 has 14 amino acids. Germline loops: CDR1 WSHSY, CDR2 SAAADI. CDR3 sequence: CASSETDRQGGLFF. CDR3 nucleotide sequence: TGCGCCAGCAGTGAGACGGACCGACAGGGTGGACTGTTTTTT.

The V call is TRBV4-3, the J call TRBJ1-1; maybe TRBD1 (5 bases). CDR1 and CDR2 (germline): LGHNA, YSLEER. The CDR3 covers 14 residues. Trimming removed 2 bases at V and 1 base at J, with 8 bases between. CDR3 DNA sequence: TGCGCCAGCAGCCAAAGGCAGGGGAACACTGAAGCTTTCTTT. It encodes CASSQRQGNTEAFF.

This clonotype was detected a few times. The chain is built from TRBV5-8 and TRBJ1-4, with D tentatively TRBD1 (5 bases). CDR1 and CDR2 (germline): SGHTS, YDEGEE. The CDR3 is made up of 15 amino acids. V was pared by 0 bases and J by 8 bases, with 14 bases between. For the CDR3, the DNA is TGTGCCAGCAGCTTGGGATCCGGGGCCGGGGAAAAACTGTTTTTT. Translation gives CASSLGSGAGEKLFF.

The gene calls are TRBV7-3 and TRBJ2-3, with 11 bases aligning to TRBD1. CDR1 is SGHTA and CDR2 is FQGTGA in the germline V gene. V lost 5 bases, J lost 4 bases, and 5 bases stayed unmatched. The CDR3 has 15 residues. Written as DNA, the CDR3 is TGTGCCAGCAGCCGTCGGGGACAGGGGGCAGATACGCAGTATTTT. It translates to CASSRRGQGADTQYF.

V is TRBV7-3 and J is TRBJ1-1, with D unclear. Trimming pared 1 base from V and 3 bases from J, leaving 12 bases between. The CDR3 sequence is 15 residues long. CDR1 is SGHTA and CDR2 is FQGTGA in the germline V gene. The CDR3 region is CASSLRGRVDTEAFF. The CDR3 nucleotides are TGTGCCAGCAGCTTAAGAGGTAGGGTCGACACTGAAGCTTTCTTT. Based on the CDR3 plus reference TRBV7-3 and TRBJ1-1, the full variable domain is GAGVSQTPSNKVTEKGKYVELRCDPISGHTALYWYRQSLGQGPEFLIYFQGTGAADDSGLPNDRFFAVRPEGSVSTLKIQRTERGDSAVYLCASSLRGRVDTEAFFGQGTRLTVV.

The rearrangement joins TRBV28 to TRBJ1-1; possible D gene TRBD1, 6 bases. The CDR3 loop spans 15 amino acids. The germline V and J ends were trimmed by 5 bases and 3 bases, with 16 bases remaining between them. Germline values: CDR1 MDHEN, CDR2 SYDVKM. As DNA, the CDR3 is TGTGCCAGCAGTCAACCCCGGACAGTCCACACTGAAGCTTTCTTT. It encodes CASSQPRTVHTEAFF.

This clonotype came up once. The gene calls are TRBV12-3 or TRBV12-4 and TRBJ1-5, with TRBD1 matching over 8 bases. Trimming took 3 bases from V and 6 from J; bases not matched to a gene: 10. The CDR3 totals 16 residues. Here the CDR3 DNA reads TGTGCCAGCAGTTTGGGTGGACAGGGCAGGAGTCAGCCCCAGCATTTT. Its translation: CASSLGGQGRSQPQHF.

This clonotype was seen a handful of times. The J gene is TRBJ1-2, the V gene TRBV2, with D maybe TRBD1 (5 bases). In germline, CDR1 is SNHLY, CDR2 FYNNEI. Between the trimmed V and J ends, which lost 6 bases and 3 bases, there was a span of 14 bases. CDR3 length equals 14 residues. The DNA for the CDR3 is TGTGCCAGCAGGACTGGGACCTTGGACTATGGCTACACCTTC. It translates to CASRTGTLDYGYTF.

CDR3 nucleotide sequence: TGCGCCAGCAGCTTAGTAGGCGCCGACACTGAAGCTTTCTTT. Its protein is CASSLVGADTEAFF. The V and J genes are TRBV5-1 and TRBJ1-1; D gene uncertain. Germline V CDR1 and CDR2: SGHRS, YFSETQ. The CDR3 totals 14 residues. V lost 2 bases and J 3 bases, leaving 11 bases between the germline ends. Full variable domain (outside the CDR3, taken from reference TRBV5-1 and TRBJ1-1): KAGVTQTPRYLIKTRGQQVTLSCSPISGHRSVSWYQQTPGQGLQFLFEYFSETQRNKGNFPGRFSGRQFSNSRSEMNVSTLELGDSALYLCASSLVGADTEAFFGQGTRLTVV.

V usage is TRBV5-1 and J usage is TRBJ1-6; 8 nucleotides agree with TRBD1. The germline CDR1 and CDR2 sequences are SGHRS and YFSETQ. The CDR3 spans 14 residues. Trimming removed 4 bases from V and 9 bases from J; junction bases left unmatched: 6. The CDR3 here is CASSIDRGSSPLHF. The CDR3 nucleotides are TGCGCCAGCAGCATCGACAGGGGAAGTTCACCCCTCCACTTT.

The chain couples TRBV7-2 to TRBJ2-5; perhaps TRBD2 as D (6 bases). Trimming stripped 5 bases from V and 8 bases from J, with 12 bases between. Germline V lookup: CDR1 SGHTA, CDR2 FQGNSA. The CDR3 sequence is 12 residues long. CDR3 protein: CASSPGAGTQYF. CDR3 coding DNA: TGTGCCAGCAGCCCAGGTGCGGGAACCCAGTACTTC. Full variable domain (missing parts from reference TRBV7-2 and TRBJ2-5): GAGVSQSPSNKVTEKGKDVELRCDPISGHTALYWYRQSLGQGLEFLIYFQGNSAPDKSGLPSDRFSAERTGGSVSTLTIQRTQQEDSAVYLCASSPGAGTQYFGPGTRLLVL.

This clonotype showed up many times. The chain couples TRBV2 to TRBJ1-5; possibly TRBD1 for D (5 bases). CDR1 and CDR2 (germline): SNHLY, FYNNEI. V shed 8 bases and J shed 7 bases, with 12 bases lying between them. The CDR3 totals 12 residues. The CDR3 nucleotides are TGTGCCAGCTCCAGGGTAACCCAGCCCCAGCATTTT. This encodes CASSRVTQPQHF.